This T cell receptor beta chain derives from a study of molecular identifiers for immune sequencing clone quantification. Input for naive CD8 libraries was roughly 20,000 to 1,000,000 sorted cells; the RNA fraction used was 10%, 30% or 50%. The ends lost 11 bases at V and 2 bases at J; junction bases unmatched: 16. CDR3 size: 17 residues. Germline loops: CDR1 MGHDK, CDR2 SYGVNS. TCRdb reprocessed the PCR reads with MiXCR, giving one entry per CDR3 protein. The table has under 800,000 distinct CDR3 sequences, less than 30% seen once. The sequence derives from a human donor in good health. Some libraries in this study had Jurkat cell RNA spiked in. Sample: naive CD8+ T cells from blood, with Jurkat cell RNA spiked in. The subset is: FACS-sorted CD8+CD4-CCR7+CD45RA+ naive T cells. This chain connects TRBV25-1 to TRBJ1-4; TRBD1 matches 8 bases. This chain's CDR3 is CAPRGRGRFLTNEKLFF. The CDR3 DNA reads as TGTGCCCCCAGAGGCAGGGGGCGGTTTTTGACTAATGAAAAACTGTTTTTT.